These 20 T cell receptor beta chains came from one sample sequenced in a study of T-cell reconstitution after alpha-beta-depleted transplantation in children. Unique molecular identifiers were incorporated during preparation of the TCRbeta library. TCRdb reprocessed the PCR reads via MiXCR and lists one record per CDR3 protein. The table has around 600,000 distinct CDR3 sequences, about 23% seen once. The sequencing used PBMCs, mostly from graft donor cells, collected 360 days after TCRalphabeta/CD19-depleted stem cell transplant. Every receptor here comes from a boy under two years old who had a stem cell transplant for acute myeloid leukemia, so the T cells may come from the graft donor.

This clonotype was observed many times. V and J are TRBV12-3 or TRBV12-4 and TRBJ2-1; a possible D gene is TRBD1 (5 bases). This CDR3 has 16 amino acids. Trimming took 6 bases from V and 0 from J, leaving 15 bases between them. This CDR3 is CASSDSIRSSYNEQFF. The CDR3 bases are TGTGCCAGCAGCGACAGCATAAGAAGCTCCTACAATGAGCAGTTCTTC.

This clonotype was recorded a few times. V gene TRBV12-3 or TRBV12-4 combines with J gene TRBJ1-1; 7 bases fit TRBD1. V trimming: 5 bases; J trimming: 0 bases; junction bases outside the gene matches: 3. The CDR3 has 14 amino acids. CDR3 protein: CASSPGQMNTEAFF. Here the CDR3 DNA reads TGTGCCAGCAGTCCGGGACAGATGAACACTGAAGCTTTCTTT.

This clonotype was seen a few times. J is TRBJ2-7 and V is TRBV7-2; the match to TRBD1 covers 7 bases. Germline V gives CDR1 SGHTA, CDR2 FQGNSA. The J segment lost 6 bases and the V segment lost 5 bases, leaving 7 bases of the junction unmatched. The CDR3 runs to 13 residues. The chain's CDR3 is CASSITGVGEQYF. The CDR3 bases are TGTGCCAGCAGCATTACAGGGGTTGGCGAGCAGTACTTC.

This chain links TRBV6-5 with TRBJ1-2; D may be TRBD1 (5 bases). CDR3 length: 13 amino acids. Germline V CDR1 and CDR2: MNHEY, SVGAGI. Trimming took 4 bases from V and 3 from J, leaving 9 bases between them. CDR3 bases: TGTGCCAGCAGTTGGGGGACCCACTATGGCTACACCTTC. It codes for CASSWGTHYGYTF.

The chain employs TRBV7-9 and TRBJ2-1, with D maybe TRBD1 (6 bases). V lost 3 bases to trimming and J lost 6 bases, with 15 bases between them. The germline gives CDR1 SEHNR, CDR2 FQNEAQ (reference sequence). This CDR3 spans 15 amino acids. The CDR3 sequence: CASSFHRLGGNEQFF. The DNA of the CDR3 is TGTGCCAGCAGCTTCCACAGGTTAGGGGGCAATGAGCAGTTCTTC.

The V and J genes are TRBV4-2 and TRBJ2-5; 10 nucleotides agree with TRBD2. The CDR3 totals 16 residues. Looked up from germline, CDR1 is LGHNA and CDR2 is YNFKEQ. Trimming at V came to 0 bases and at J to 5 bases, leaving 6 bases not matched to a gene. The CDR3 region has the DNA TGTGCCAGCAGCCAAGACCAGAGCGGGGGGGACGAGACCCAGTACTTC. Translated, it gives CASSQDQSGGDETQYF.

The chain carries TRBV7-3 and TRBJ2-2; D not certain. The germline V gene has CDR1 SGHTA and CDR2 FQGTGA. This CDR3 is built from 16 residues. V was clipped by 1 base and J by 2 bases, with 11 bases between them. In nucleotides, the CDR3 is TGTGCCAGCAGCTTAAATTCCGGGCCCAACACCGGGGAGCTGTTTTTT. Amino acid sequence: CASSLNSGPNTGELFF.

The V call is TRBV24-1, the J call TRBJ2-5; 10 nucleotides line up with TRBD2. Looked up from germline, CDR1 is KGHDR and CDR2 is SFDVKD. V lost 4 bases to trimming and J lost 0 bases; unmatched junction nucleotides: 7. The CDR3 consists of 17 residues. Written as DNA, the CDR3 is TGTGCCACCAGTGACCCCCAGCGGGGGGGATACCAAGAGACCCAGTACTTC. Its protein product is CATSDPQRGGYQETQYF.

V usage is TRBV6-5 and J usage is TRBJ2-6, with D unclear. The CDR3 totals 16 residues. Germline assignment: CDR1 MNHEY and CDR2 SVGAGI. Trimming cost V 1 base and J 0 bases, with 7 bases left between them. CDR3 nucleotides: TGTGCCAGCAGTTACTTGCAACCCTCTGGGGCCAACGTCCTGACTTTC. This sequence encodes CASSYLQPSGANVLTF.

The chain has TRBV24-1 and TRBJ2-1; tentative D call: TRBD2 (5 bases). The CDR3 has 15 residues. The V gene's germline CDR1 is KGHDR and CDR2 SFDVKD. The V end lost 3 bases, the J end lost 2 bases, and 10 bases lay between the germline ends. CDR3 residues: CATSDEGGPYNEQFF. The DNA for the CDR3 is TGTGCCACCAGTGATGAGGGTGGCCCCTACAATGAGCAGTTCTTC.

The chain carries TRBV6-2 or TRBV6-3 and TRBJ2-5; D not resolved. The CDR3 spans 16 residues. Trimming removed 2 bases from V and 4 bases from J, with 17 bases in between. CDR1 is MNHEY and CDR2 is SVGEGT in the germline V gene. This CDR3 reads CASSYLDGQALETQYF. In DNA, the CDR3 is TGTGCCAGCAGTTACCTTGACGGGCAGGCCCTAGAGACCCAGTACTTC.

This clonotype has at least ten counts. V gene TRBV21-1 combines with J gene TRBJ2-7; the table's D gene call, TRBD1, was not cross checked with the DNA. TRBV21-1 is reported as a pseudogene. CDR3 length: 17 amino acids. The CDR3 nucleotides are TGTGCCAGCAGCAAACGCTGCCGGGACAGGGCAAACGACGAGCAGTACTTC. Translation gives CASSKRCRDRANDEQYF.

The V gene is TRBV15, the J gene TRBJ2-4; the D is unclear. V lost 7 bases and J 5 bases, leaving 12 bases between the germline ends. The CDR3 runs to 13 residues. Germline-derived CDR1 and CDR2 are LNHNV and YYDKDF (reference sequence). CDR3 coding DNA: TGTGCCACCACGGAAAGGGCCCAAAACATTCAGTACTTC. Protein sequence: CATTERAQNIQYF. The complete variable domain, with remaining parts taken from reference TRBV15 and TRBJ2-4, reads DAMVIQNPRYQVTQFGKPVTLSCSQTLNHNVMYWYQQKSSQAPKLLFHYYDKDFNNEADTPDNFQSRRPNTSFCFLDIRSPGLGDTAMYLCATTERAQNIQYFGAGTRLSVL.

J is TRBJ1-5 and V is TRBV12-3 or TRBV12-4; 7 bases fit TRBD1. This CDR3 is built from 14 residues. The junction had 7 bases not matched to a gene; V was cut back by 6 bases and J by 5 bases. CDR3 DNA: TGTGCCAGCAGCTTGACAGGGTCCCATCAGCCCCAGCATTTT. Residues: CASSLTGSHQPQHF.

V gene TRBV6-1 combines with J gene TRBJ1-2, with 8 bases aligning to TRBD1. The ends lost 5 bases at V and 8 bases at J; junction bases unmatched: 10. Per the germline V gene, CDR1 is MNHNS and CDR2 is SASEGT. The CDR3 has 14 amino acids. In DNA form, the CDR3 reads TGTGCCAGCAGTCCTACAGGGGGGTCCCAGGGCTACACCTTC. This sequence encodes CASSPTGGSQGYTF.

This clonotype has a count of ten or more. This chain joins TRBV20-1 and TRBJ1-2; no reliable D call. V was trimmed by 2 bases and J by 0 bases, leaving 7 bases between them. Germline-derived CDR1 and CDR2 are DFQATT and SNEGSKA (reference sequence). The CDR3 loop spans 13 amino acids. The CDR3 nucleotides are TGCAGTGCTAGACACCCATCTAACTATGGCTACACCTTC. Translating it yields CSARHPSNYGYTF.

The sample holds many counts of this clonotype. The chain links TRBV29-1 to TRBJ1-1; D uncertain. The CDR3 runs 13 residues. V shed 3 bases and J shed 1 base, with 9 bases lying between them. Germline V CDR1 and CDR2: SQVTM, ANQGSEA. The CDR3 bases are TGCAGCGTTGAGGCGCAGGCGAACACTGAAGCTTTCTTT. Its protein is CSVEAQANTEAFF.

This chain uses TRBV5-5 with TRBJ2-1, with TRBD2 as a possible D gene (7 bases). The V end was cut by 2 bases, the J end by 5 bases, with 14 bases between. Germline loops: CDR1 SGHKS, CDR2 YYEKEE (reference sequence). This CDR3 is built from 15 residues. CDR3 amino acids: CASSFWGGGHNEQFF. The CDR3 bases are TGTGCCAGCAGCTTCTGGGGGGGCGGACACAATGAGCAGTTCTTC. Combining the CDR3 with reference TRBV5-5 and TRBJ2-1 gives the whole variable domain DAGVTQSPTHLIKTRGQQVTLRCSPISGHKSVSWYQQVLGQGPQFIFQYYEKEERGRGNFPDRFSARQFPNYSSELNVNALLLGDSALYLCASSFWGGGHNEQFFGPGTRLTVL.

The J gene is TRBJ2-1, the V gene TRBV6-1; 7 bases map to TRBD1. V shed 6 bases, J shed 0 bases, and the junction held 11 bases outside the gene matches. Germline CDR1 is MNHNS and CDR2 is SASEGT. This CDR3 is 17 amino acids long. CDR3 coding DNA: TGTGCCAGCAGACCAGACAGGGCCCTTAGCTCCTACAATGAGCAGTTCTTC. Amino acid sequence: CASRPDRALSSYNEQFF.

The CDR3 reads CSARSGGQGTYEQYF. The CDR3 bases are TGCAGTGCTAGAAGCGGGGGGCAGGGAACCTACGAGCAGTACTTC. The V call is TRBV20-1, the J call TRBJ2-7, with 9 bases fitting TRBD2. Germline values: CDR1 DFQATT, CDR2 SNEGSKA (reference sequence). V trimming: 2 bases; J trimming: 2 bases; junction bases outside the gene matches: 7. CDR3 length: 15 amino acids.